The next 28 T cell receptor beta chains were all read from a single sample in a study of cytomegalovirus exposure and HLA in healthy donors. PCR employed 60 Vbeta and 13 Jbeta primers. TCRdb's table, derived via immunoSEQ multiplex PCR, lists solely in-frame clones and lacks some. This table holds more than 100,000 clones, about 82% found once. Sample: PBMCs. These TCRs come from a female donor in good health and CMV-seropositive.

The chain combines TRBV19 with TRBJ2-7, with TRBD1 matching 11 bases. Germline CDR1 LNHDA, CDR2 SQIVND (reference sequence). This CDR3 spans 14 amino acids. The junction had 3 bases not matched to a gene; V was cut back by 5 bases and J by 3 bases. The CDR3 region has the DNA TGTGCCAGTAGTCCGGGACAGGGGGACTACGAGCAGTACTTC. Residues: CASSPGQGDYEQYF.

V usage is TRBV27 and J usage is TRBJ2-5, with TRBD2 matching over 8 bases. V lost 6 bases, J lost 5 bases, and 5 bases stayed unmatched. Per germline, CDR1 MNHEY and CDR2 SMNVEV (reference sequence). The CDR3 has 13 amino acids. The CDR3 region is CASSYTGGETQYF. The DNA of the CDR3 is TGTGCCAGCAGCTACACGGGGGGGGAGACCCAGTACTTC.

The V gene is TRBV18, the J gene TRBJ1-3, with 7 bases identical to TRBD1. The CDR3 totals 17 residues. J lost 1 base, V lost 2 bases, and 8 bases had no gene match. CDR1 and CDR2 from the germline V gene are KGHSH and LQKENI. CDR3: CASSPIGRTGSGNTIYF. The DNA of the CDR3 is TGTGCCAGCTCACCAATTGGCCGGACAGGATCTGGAAACACCATATATTTT.

The rearrangement joins TRBV7-9 to TRBJ1-3, with TRBD1 matching over 7 bases. Trimming took 3 bases from V and 14 from J; bases not matched to a gene: 4. The germline V gene has CDR1 SEHNR and CDR2 FQNEAQ (reference sequence). The CDR3 is made up of 11 amino acids. CDR3 in amino acids: CASSLGTDLYF. The CDR3, as DNA: TGTGCCAGCAGCTTGGGGACAGACCTATATTTT.

This chain uses TRBV18 with TRBJ2-7; TRBD1 agrees at 7 bases. The V and J ends lost 4 bases and 6 bases, in that order; junction bases with no gene match: 3. The CDR3 length is 12 residues. Per germline, CDR1 KGHSH and CDR2 LQKENI. CDR3 residues: CASSQGASEQYF. The CDR3 bases are TGTGCCAGCTCACAGGGGGCCTCCGAGCAGTACTTC.

This clone was seen a single time. Other nucleotide sequences from this sample produce the same CDR3. This chain connects TRBV7-9 to TRBJ2-7; D may be TRBD2 (6 bases). From germline, CDR1 is SEHNR and CDR2 FQNEAQ (reference sequence). CDR3 length equals 13 residues. The V end lost 5 bases, the J end lost 6 bases, and 14 bases lay between the germline ends. The CDR3, as DNA: TGTGCCAGCAGCCTTTCTGGGGGAGGCGAGCAGTACTTC. Protein sequence: CASSLSGGGEQYF.

This clone showed up just a few times. The gene calls are TRBV7-3 and TRBJ2-6; the D gene is possibly TRBD2 (5 bases). Deletions cut 5 bases from V and 0 bases from J, with 11 bases between. In germline, CDR1 is SGHTA, CDR2 FQGTGA. This CDR3 has 16 amino acids. Written as DNA, the CDR3 is TGTGCCAGCAGCCAAGGACGGGGCTCTGGGGCCAACGTCCTGACTTTC. Its translation is CASSQGRGSGANVLTF.

This clone has only a few counts. The CDR3 DNA is TGTGCCATCAGTGACTCAGGCTACGAGCAGTACTTC. Protein product: CAISDSGYEQYF. The chain links TRBV10-3 to TRBJ2-7; D is ambiguous. Between the trimmed V and J ends, which lost 3 bases and 3 bases, there was a span of 6 bases. The germline V gene encodes CDR1 ENHRY and CDR2 SYGVKD. CDR3 length: 12 amino acids.

Only one count was recorded for this clone. The chain links TRBV6-1 to TRBJ1-2; perhaps TRBD1 as D (6 bases). Trimming pared 0 bases from V and 2 bases from J, leaving 10 bases between. From germline, CDR1 is MNHNS and CDR2 SASEGT. CDR3 length: 15 amino acids. The CDR3 bases are TGTGCCAGCAGTGAAGCCAGGGGCGCCAACTATGGCTACACCTTC. As protein: CASSEARGANYGYTF.

This clone has just a few counts. CDR3 residues: CASSILNTEAFF. CDR3 bases: TGTGCCAGCAGCATCCTGAACACTGAAGCTTTCTTT. The chain combines TRBV6-6 with TRBJ1-1; D is undetermined. The CDR3 extends over 12 amino acids. Germline V CDR1 and CDR2: MNHNY, SVGAGI (reference sequence). V dropped 6 bases and J dropped 0 bases, with 5 bases sitting between them.

The V gene is TRBV28, the J gene TRBJ1-2; no definite D call. The germline CDR1 and CDR2 sequences are MDHEN and SYDVKM. CDR3 length: 14 amino acids. V shed 2 bases and J shed 4 bases, with 11 bases lying between them. This CDR3 is CASSLGFGIYGYTF. CDR3 in DNA: TGTGCCAGCAGTTTAGGTTTCGGGATCTATGGCTACACCTTC.

The chain employs TRBV5-5 and TRBJ2-7, with 9 bases matching TRBD2. CDR1 and CDR2 (germline): SGHKS, YYEKEE (reference sequence). The CDR3 runs to 15 residues. Trimming removed 4 bases from V and 3 bases from J; junction bases left unmatched: 8. The CDR3 region has the DNA TGTGCCAGCAGCGGATCGGTAGCGGGGGTCTACGAGCAGTACTTC. Translation: CASSGSVAGVYEQYF.

This chain uses TRBV9 with TRBJ2-3, with TRBD2 identical over 14 bases. The ends lost 0 bases at V and 2 bases at J; junction bases unmatched: 8. CDR1 and CDR2 from the germline V gene are SGDLS and YYNGEE. CDR3 size: 19 residues. CDR3: CASSVGGTSGSRFTDTQYF. CDR3 nucleotide sequence: TGTGCCAGCAGCGTAGGGGGGACTAGCGGGAGTCGGTTCACAGATACGCAGTATTTT.

The chain combines TRBV4-1 with TRBJ1-5, with 10 nucleotides matching TRBD1. The J segment lost 7 bases and the V segment lost 1 base, leaving 4 bases of the junction unmatched. CDR3 length equals 15 residues. Looked up from germline, CDR1 is MGHRA and CDR2 is YSYEKL. Here the CDR3 reads CASSQGQGARQPQHF. CDR3 nucleotides: TGCGCCAGCAGCCAAGGACAGGGGGCGCGGCAGCCCCAGCATTTT.

J is TRBJ2-5 and V is TRBV2; a possible D gene is TRBD1 (7 bases). The better agreement between TRBJ2-7 and the DNA end casts doubt on the J call. The CDR3 runs to 21 residues. CDR1 and CDR2 from the germline V gene are SNHLY and FYNNEI. The CDR3: CASSDTFRETGIPLLDYEQYF. The CDR3 bases are TGTGCCAGCAGTGACACATTCCGGGAGACAGGGATCCCCCTCTTGGACTACGAGCAGTACTTC.

This rearrangement joins TRBV7-9 to TRBJ2-5; 8 bases align to TRBD1. Trimming at V came to 4 bases and at J to 5 bases, leaving 9 bases not matched to a gene. CDR3 length: 15 residues. Germline assignment: CDR1 SEHNR and CDR2 FQNEAQ (reference sequence). CDR3 DNA sequence: TGTGCCAGCAGCTCCACAGACAGGGGTGGGGAGACCCAGTACTTC. This sequence encodes CASSSTDRGGETQYF.

V and J are TRBV6-5 and TRBJ2-1; 7 bases agree with TRBD2. The CDR3 runs to 14 residues. J lost 2 bases, V lost 7 bases, and 5 bases had no gene match. Germline V gives CDR1 MNHEY, CDR2 SVGAGI. In DNA, the CDR3 is TGTGCCAGCACGGGCGGGGGAACCTACAATGAGCAGTTCTTC. Protein product: CASTGGGTYNEQFF.

The V gene is TRBV28, the J gene TRBJ2-7; no reliable D call. The ends were cut back, 6 bases at V and 5 bases at J, with 20 bases in the middle. The CDR3 extends over 15 amino acids. CDR1 MDHEN and CDR2 SYDVKM come from the germline V gene. The CDR3 DNA reads as TGTGCCAGCAGCCGACAAATGTTAAGTAGGAACGAGCAGTACTTC. Encoded protein: CASSRQMLSRNEQYF.

The chain employs TRBV4-1 and TRBJ2-3, with D maybe TRBD2 (6 bases). Trimming left V 0 bases short and J 4 bases short, with 11 bases between. This CDR3 has 15 residues. Germline V gives CDR1 MGHRA, CDR2 YSYEKL. This CDR3 is CASSQEGREADTQYF. In DNA, the CDR3 is TGCGCCAGCAGCCAAGAGGGCAGGGAGGCAGATACGCAGTATTTT.

This rearrangement joins TRBV4-2 to TRBJ2-7; 7 bases line up with TRBD1. Germline V gene lookup returns CDR1 LGHNA and CDR2 YNFKEQ. CDR3 length equals 16 residues. V was pared by 4 bases and J by 2 bases, with 11 bases of the junction left unmatched. CDR3 nucleotides: TGTGCCAGCAGCCTCGAACTAGGGCAGGGGGCCTACGAGCAGTACTTC. This gives the protein CASSLELGQGAYEQYF.

The chain combines TRBV29-1 with TRBJ2-3, with TRBD2 matching over 9 bases. The V gene's germline CDR1 is SQVTM and CDR2 ANQGSEA. The CDR3 has 14 amino acids. Trimming at V came to 4 bases and at J to 1 base, leaving 3 bases not matched to a gene. Here the CDR3 DNA reads TGCAGCGTTGTAGCGGGGGTTCGCACAGATACGCAGTATTTT. Protein sequence: CSVVAGVRTDTQYF.

Only a few counts were recorded for this clone. The chain carries TRBV4-1 and TRBJ2-2; 10 positions match TRBD2. V lost 5 bases to trimming and J lost 1 base; unmatched junction nucleotides: 4. This CDR3 spans 16 amino acids. Germline lookup yields CDR1 MGHRA and CDR2 YSYEKL. CDR3 sequence reads: CASSSWTSGNTGELFF. DNA for the CDR3: TGCGCCAGCAGCTCATGGACTAGCGGGAACACCGGGGAGCTGTTTTTT.

The chain employs TRBV7-9 and TRBJ1-1, with D hard to call. The germline CDR1 and CDR2 sequences are SEHNR and FQNEAQ (reference sequence). The CDR3 extends over 12 amino acids. Trimming removed 5 bases at V and 2 bases at J, with 6 bases between. The CDR3 is CASSQVNTEAFF. CDR3 nucleotides: TGTGCCAGCAGCCAGGTAAACACTGAAGCTTTCTTT. Full variable domain (remainder filled in from reference TRBV7-9 and TRBJ1-1): DTGVSQNPRHKITKRGQNVTFRCDPISEHNRLYWYRQTLGQGPEFLTYFQNEAQLEKSRLLSDRFSAERPKGSFSTLEIQRTEQGDSAMYLCASSQVNTEAFFGQGTRLTVV.

Concerning this clone itself: An end of the junction does not agree with germline; a read error may underlie this. V usage is TRBV4-1 and J usage is TRBJ2-7; weak D call: TRBD2 (6 bases). The length of the CDR3 is 15 residues. The germline V gene has CDR1 MGHRA and CDR2 YSYEKL. CDR3 region: CASSQADGGWNEQYF. As DNA, the CDR3 is TGCGCCAGCAGCCAAGCGGATGGGGGGTGGAACGAGCAGTACTTT.

In this sample, this clone turned up once. The chain combines TRBV7-7 with TRBJ2-7; D possibly corresponds to TRBD2 (6 bases). Deletions cut 3 bases from V and 0 bases from J, with 9 bases between. The CDR3 totals 14 residues. Germline values: CDR1 SSHAT, CDR2 FNYEAQ (reference sequence). The DNA of the CDR3 is TGTGCCAGCAGCTTCATAGCGGCCTCCTACGAGCAGTACTTC. Its protein is CASSFIAASYEQYF.

The sample holds one count of this clone. The V gene is TRBV27, the J gene TRBJ2-3; 8 positions agree with TRBD2. V trimming: 9 bases; J trimming: 5 bases; junction bases outside the gene matches: 7. This CDR3 is 13 amino acids long. Germline assignment: CDR1 MNHEY and CDR2 SMNVEV (reference sequence). The CDR3 region is CASRAGARDTQYF. The CDR3 region has the DNA TGTGCCAGTAGAGCGGGGGCGAGAGATACGCAGTATTTT.

In nucleotides, the CDR3 is TGTGCCTGGAGGGGGGAGGGTCGAGAGACCCAGTACTTC. Translating gives CAWRGEGRETQYF. V is TRBV30 and J is TRBJ2-5; 7 nucleotides align to TRBD2. The CDR3 is 13 residues long. V lost 3 bases and J lost 4; bases outside the gene matches: 5. The V gene's germline CDR1 is GTSNPN and CDR2 SVGIG (reference sequence).

The gene calls are TRBV21-1 and TRBJ1-6; whether TRBD1, the table's D call, matches the DNA was not checked. TRBV21-1 is a pseudogene segment. The CDR3 consists of 14 residues. As DNA, the CDR3 is TGTGCCGGCACCCAAGGACAGGGTTGTTCACCCCTCCACTTT. This gives the protein CAGTQGQGCSPLHF.